This T cell receptor (beta chain) was obtained from a study of T-cell reconstitution after alpha-beta-depleted transplantation in children. Findings and caveats of the study: At the one-year point after transplant, T-cell counts and TCRbeta diversity were found to come mostly from T cells that had been newly produced. About two months after transplant, alpha-beta T cells reportedly came from several hundred expanded graft clones.

The CDR3 extends over 14 amino acids. V lost 2 bases, J lost 2 bases, and 11 bases lay in between. From germline, CDR1 is SGHRS and CDR2 YFSETQ. Unique molecular identifiers featured in how the TCRbeta library was prepared. TCRdb used MiXCR to reprocess the PCR reads, holding one entry per CDR3 protein. The sample has some 300,000 distinct CDR3 sequences, over 7.5% seen once. This clonotype was found many times. The antigen is undetermined. The clonotype was recovered from a female patient aged 2-15 years who had a stem cell transplant for Fanconi anemia, so the T cells may come from the graft donor. Sequencing was performed on peripheral blood, taken 360 days after TCRalphabeta/CD19-depleted stem cell transplant. V usage is TRBV5-1 and J usage is TRBJ2-7; weak D call: TRBD1 (6 bases). This CDR3 is CASSLIQGAYEQYF. The DNA for the CDR3 is TGCGCCAGCAGCTTAATACAGGGAGCCTACGAGCAGTACTTC.